This T cell receptor (beta chain) was found in a study of T cells after yellow fever vaccination. Study as a whole: The fractions with low cell numbers were processed using SMART-Seq v4 Ultra Low Input.

TCRdb re-derived calls from the 5' RACE reads in MiXCR, one entry per CDR3 protein. Among about 350,000 distinct CDR3 sequences listed, around 8.1% were seen once. Overall study results and limits: At around 96% for CD4 and roughly 87% for CD8, most primary-vaccination clones showed up again after the booster.

With respect to this clonotype: What it binds is not known.

Germline V gene lookup returns CDR1 DFQATT and CDR2 SNEGSKA (reference sequence). CDR3 length: 15 residues. This receptor was taken from a man aged 18-30 years who received the YFV17D yellow fever vaccine. The chain couples TRBV20-1 to TRBJ2-1; TRBD2 agrees at 8 bases. The specimen was PBMCs, collected 45 days after the first yellow fever vaccination. In DNA, the CDR3 is TGCAGCTACAGCCAGGGGACTAGACTTGATAATGAGCAGTTCTTC. Protein product: CSYSQGTRLDNEQFF.